The source of this T cell receptor beta chain is a study of identical twins (dated by TCRdb to the mid-2010s). As for the study more broadly: To test whether fetal clonotypes persist, this study deep-sequenced TCR alpha and beta repertoires from monozygotic twins, from unrelated adults of various ages, and from cord blood. To rule out contamination, replicate twin experiments were performed at different times with different library preparation protocols.

Counted from cysteine to phenylalanine, this CDR3 has 16 amino acids. CDR3 DNA is the only sequence kept; it has 48 bases, read in frame from the first base. V and J are trimmed by 0 bases and 2 bases, and the gene matches miss 6 bases of the junction. The germline V gene gives CDR1 as SGHRS and CDR2 as YFSETQ. Only healthy Caucasian donors were included. Using Miltenyi CD45RO+ enrichment and human naive T-cell isolation kits, memory (CD45RO+) and naive T cells were isolated from PBMC. Library method: 5' RACE. These reads were obtained on an Illumina HiSeq 2000. Template switching introduced a universal primer binding site; the final cDNA contained a unique molecular identifier, enabling accurate counting of TCR cDNA molecules. Specific primers in the conserved constant-segment region were used to synthesize first-strand cDNA for the TCR alpha and beta chains. To control for contamination, each cDNA library was double barcoded with a SMART-Mk sample barcode plus Illumina barcodes. TruSeq adapter sequences, together with Illumina sample barcodes, were added in two successive PCR steps. TCR alpha and beta cDNA libraries were sequenced on the Illumina HiSeq platform with custom primers. The study's processing was this. Raw reads were processed with MiGEC to extract unique molecular identifiers, and MiXCR was used to determine CDR3 positions. Recombination models were inferred per individual with the repgenHMM and IGoR tools using an EM algorithm. Shared clonotypes were analyzed with the tcR package in R, and sharing was normalized by the product of cloneset sizes. To study raw recombination without the effects of thymic and clonal selection, out-of-frame nonproductive sequences were analyzed. The public reads were run again by TCRdb, first through fastp at Q25 and then through MiXCR, and only productive beta chains were kept. When rows share a CDR3 protein, they turn into one entry using the most common DNA and genes. What appears here as the V and J calls and clone size reflects TCRdb's work, not the paper's. This sample has 240,000 or so distinct CDR3 sequences in its table, and roughly a tenth of those were observed once. The leading ten clones occupy 9% to 10% of the sample.

Overall study outcomes, separate from this receptor: Invariant T cells such as MAIT and iNKT could partly confound zero-insertion analyses, although diverse VJ usage argued against such confounding for most clonotypes. Compared with coincidental sharing between unrelated individuals, out-of-frame TCR alpha sequences shared between twins had an excess of sequences with low generation probability. Abundant cord blood beta clonotypes had fewer insertions, young adult naive repertoires showed a similar but weaker trend, and memory repertoires showed no such trend. Out-of-frame TCR alpha sharing in monozygotic twins was systematically underestimated by recombination models, whereas sharing between unrelated individuals was in agreement with the recombination models. Because the same donors could not be followed over many years, the conclusions depended on cross-sectional statistical analysis. In beta out-of-frame sequences, excess twin sharing was weaker, because having fewer shared sequences lowered the signal-to-noise ratio.

This clonotype showed up many times. Its antigen remains unidentified. One base away there is no much larger clone; base qualities are not given. The sequencing sample was made of memory T cells sorted from blood. The sample's cell subset or site label, in plain terms: CD45RO+ enriched T cells. This TCR came from a man aged 45-65 years in good health. This chain joins TRBV5-1 to TRBJ1-2, and TRBD1 aligns with 8 junction nucleotides. The DNA is TGCGCCAGCAGCTTGGACTCTGGACAGGGCAACTATGGCTACACCTTC. This yields the protein CASSLDSGQGNYGYTF.